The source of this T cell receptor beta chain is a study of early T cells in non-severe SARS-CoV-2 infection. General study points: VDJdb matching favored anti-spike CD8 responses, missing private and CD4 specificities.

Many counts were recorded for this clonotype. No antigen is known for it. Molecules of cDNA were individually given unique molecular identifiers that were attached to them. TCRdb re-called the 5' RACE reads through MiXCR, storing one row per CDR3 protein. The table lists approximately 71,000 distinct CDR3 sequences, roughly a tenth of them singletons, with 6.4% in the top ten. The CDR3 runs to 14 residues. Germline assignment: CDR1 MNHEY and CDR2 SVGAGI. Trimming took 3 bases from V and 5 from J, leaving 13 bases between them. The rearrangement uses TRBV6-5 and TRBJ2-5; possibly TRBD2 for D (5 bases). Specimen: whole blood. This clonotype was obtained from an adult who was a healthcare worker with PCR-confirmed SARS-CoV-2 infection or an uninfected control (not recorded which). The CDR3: CASSYRGVLETQYF. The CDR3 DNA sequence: TGTGCCAGCAGTTATCGGGGAGTGTTGGAGACCCAGTACTTC.